The 21 T cell receptor beta chains presented below share a single source sample, sequenced in a study of blood T cell repertoires in COVID-19. Clones were sequenced by immunoSEQ multiplex PCR, and TCRdb holds only the in-frame ones, with some missing. The sample has under 400,000 clones, around 87% seen once; the top ten hold 6% to 7.5%. Sequenced input: peripheral blood. The source of these receptors is a man aged 18-30 years with active or convalescent COVID-19.

This chain joins TRBV5-6 and TRBJ1-6, with D hard to call. Trimming took off 0 bases at V and 15 bases at J, with 7 bases between the two ends. This CDR3 contains 11 residues. CDR1 is SGHDT, CDR2 YYEEEE, per germline. CDR3 protein: CASSLGTGLHF. The CDR3, as DNA: TGTGCCAGCAGCTTGGGCACGGGCCTCCACTTT. The entire variable domain, with the rest obtained from reference TRBV5-6 and TRBJ1-6, is as follows: DAGVTQSPTHLIKTRGQQVTLRCSPKSGHDTVSWYQQALGQGPQFIFQYYEEEERQRGNFPDRFSGHQFPNYSSELNVNALLLGDSALYLCASSLGTGLHFGNGTRLTVT.

The rearrangement uses TRBV28 and TRBJ1-6, with 8 nucleotides matching TRBD1. CDR3 size: 15 residues. V trimming: 7 bases; J trimming: 1 base; junction bases outside the gene matches: 3. Germline V CDR1 and CDR2: MDHEN, SYDVKM. CDR3 DNA: TGTGCCAGCATGAACAGGGGGTCCTATAATTCACCCCTCCACTTT. Its translation is CASMNRGSYNSPLHF.

The genes are TRBV6-2 or TRBV6-3 and TRBJ2-7; 8 bases map to TRBD2. The V gene's germline CDR1 is MNHEY and CDR2 SVGEGT. CDR3 length: 16 residues. J was trimmed by 2 bases and V by 0 bases; bases with no gene match: 6. DNA of the CDR3: TGTGCCAGCAGTTACTCCGGGACTAGGTCGACCTACGAGCAGTACTTC. This encodes CASSYSGTRSTYEQYF.

This clone was counted between two and nine times. The V gene is TRBV28, the J gene TRBJ1-3; D uncertain. V lost 4 bases and J lost 4, with 5 bases in between. The CDR3 runs 12 residues. CDR1 is MDHEN and CDR2 is SYDVKM in the germline V gene. In DNA, the CDR3 is TGTGCCAGCAGTTCCGTCGGAAACACCATATATTTT. Translated: CASSSVGNTIYF.

This clone showed up just a few times. The CDR3 nucleotides are TGTGCCAGCAGCCCTAGGCGGGTTAGCGGGATGTTCACCGGGGAGCTGTTTTTT. Translation: CASSPRRVSGMFTGELFF. The V and J genes are TRBV7-2 and TRBJ2-2, with TRBD2 matching 8 bases. CDR1 and CDR2 (germline): SGHTA, FQGNSA. V lost 5 bases and J lost 4; bases outside the gene matches: 15. CDR3 size: 18 residues.

Sample share makes this clone medium-sized. The J gene is TRBJ1-1, the V gene TRBV9; TRBD1 might be the D (5 bases). CDR3 length: 13 amino acids. Germline loops: CDR1 SGDLS, CDR2 YYNGEE. Trimming took 2 bases from V and 5 from J, leaving 10 bases between them. This CDR3 is CASSVQGQTEAFF. In nucleotides, the CDR3 is TGTGCCAGCAGCGTCCAGGGCCAAACTGAAGCTTTCTTT.

The V call is TRBV3-1 (or the pseudogene TRBV3-2), the J call TRBJ2-1; 9 bases fit TRBD2. Germline trimming cut 5 bases from V and 1 base from J; bases unmatched to any gene: 3. The CDR3 is 15 residues long. The germline V gene encodes CDR1 LGHDT and CDR2 YNNKEL (reference sequence). Written as DNA, the CDR3 is TGTGCCAGCAGCGCGGGACTAGCTTCCTACAATGAGCAGTTCTTC. Its protein is CASSAGLASYNEQFF.

This clone was counted a few times. At one end the junction does not follow the germline gene, possibly because of a read error. The V call is TRBV2, the J call TRBJ2-6, with 7 bases matching TRBD2. The CDR3 is 18 amino acids. The V gene's germline CDR1 is SNHLY and CDR2 FYNNEI. CDR3 in amino acids: CASSDFGDYLSGANVLTF. The DNA for the CDR3 is TGTGCCAGCAGTGACTTTGGGGACTACCTTTCTGGGGCCAACGTGCTGACTTTC.

This clone was counted once. The rearrangement uses TRBV28 and TRBJ2-3; TRBD2 matches 7 bases. Germline assignment: CDR1 MDHEN and CDR2 SYDVKM. The V gene end was trimmed by 6 bases and the J gene end by 7 bases; junction bases not matched to a gene: 4. CDR3 length equals 12 residues. The CDR3 DNA is TGTGCCAGCAGCTTGCGGGGGAATACGCAGTATTTT. It codes for CASSLRGNTQYF.

The chain has TRBV6-5 and TRBJ2-3; 9 nucleotides match TRBD2. The CDR3 runs to 16 residues. Unmatched junction bases numbered 5, after V lost 0 bases and J lost 4 bases. The germline gives CDR1 MNHEY, CDR2 SVGAGI. CDR3 bases: TGTGCCAGCAGTTACTCGCGGGGGGGCTGGTCAGATACGCAGTATTTT. It translates to CASSYSRGGWSDTQYF.

CDR3: CASSDYSQNTEAFF. The CDR3 DNA reads as TGTGCCAGCAGTGATTACAGTCAGAACACTGAAGCTTTCTTT. The V call is TRBV2, the J call TRBJ1-1, with D uncertain. Germline CDR1 SNHLY, CDR2 FYNNEI. V lost 3 bases, J lost 1 base, and 9 bases lay in between. The CDR3 loop spans 14 amino acids.

This clone has a single count. This CDR3 is also generated by other DNA sequences in the sample. V usage is TRBV7-2 and J usage is TRBJ1-1, with no clear D. CDR1 is SGHTA, CDR2 FQGNSA, per germline. The ends were cut back, 1 base at V and 5 bases at J, with 8 bases in the middle. This CDR3 contains 13 residues. Here the CDR3 reads CASSLGQSTEAFF. The CDR3 DNA reads as TGTGCCAGCAGCTTAGGTCAGTCTACTGAAGCTTTCTTT.

The rearrangement links TRBV19 to TRBJ2-7; no clear D gene. This CDR3 region has 14 residues. The V end was cut by 3 bases, the J end by 4 bases, with 13 bases between. CDR1 is LNHDA and CDR2 is SQIVND in the germline V gene (reference sequence). The CDR3 DNA is TGTGCCAGTAGTATTCCCGGGTTCTCGTACGAGCAGTACTTC. It is translated as CASSIPGFSYEQYF.

This clone showed up just a few times. The chain joins TRBV7-2 to TRBJ1-5; D ambiguous. The V end was cut by 0 bases, the J end by 6 bases, with 12 bases between. In germline, CDR1 is SGHTA, CDR2 FQGNSA. The CDR3 runs to 15 residues. CDR3 in DNA: TGTGCCAGCAGCTTAGCACCGGGGTTGCGTCAGCCCCAGCATTTT. Protein: CASSLAPGLRQPQHF.

The chain combines TRBV7-6 with TRBJ2-1; TRBD1 matches at 9 bases. Trimming took 1 base from V and 10 from J; bases not matched to a gene: 14. The length of the CDR3 is 17 residues. CDR1 SGHVS and CDR2 FNYEAQ come from the germline V gene. CDR3: CASSLGPGQGEVGEQFF. In DNA form, the CDR3 reads TGTGCCAGCAGCTTAGGACCGGGACAGGGTGAAGTGGGGGAGCAGTTCTTC.

The sample holds one count of this clone. CDR3 sequence: CASSLAGLAGNEQFF. In DNA, the CDR3 is TGTGCCAGCAGCTTGGCCGGTCTAGCGGGAAATGAGCAGTTCTTC. The chain carries TRBV5-8 and TRBJ2-1; 9 bases agree with TRBD2. Per germline, CDR1 SGHTS and CDR2 YDEGEE. This CDR3 spans 15 amino acids. The ends lost 0 bases at V and 7 bases at J; junction bases unmatched: 5.

Here the CDR3 reads CASSSDRLGTQYF. The CDR3 DNA reads as TGTGCCAGCAGCTCGGACAGACTCGGGACCCAGTACTTC. J is TRBJ2-5 and V is TRBV7-8; tentative D call: TRBD1 (6 bases). Germline V gene lookup returns CDR1 SGHVS and CDR2 FQNEAQ. The CDR3 has 13 residues. V was pared by 4 bases and J by 7 bases, with 13 bases between. Drawing the rest from reference TRBV7-8 and TRBJ2-5, the complete variable domain is GAGVSQSPRYKVAKRGQDVALRCDPISGHVSLFWYQQALGQGPEFLTYFQNEAQLDKSGLPSDRFFAERPEGSVSTLKIQRTQQEDSAVYLCASSSDRLGTQYFGPGTRLLVL.

CDR3 sequence: CASSLEHRDNPDYNEQFF. CDR3 nucleotides: TGTGCCAGCAGCTTAGAGCACCGGGACAACCCAGACTACAATGAGCAGTTCTTC. This sequence joins TRBV7-2 and TRBJ2-1; weak D call: TRBD1 (6 bases). The germline V and J ends were trimmed by 1 base and 3 bases, with 19 bases remaining between them. This CDR3 spans 18 amino acids. In germline, CDR1 is SGHTA, CDR2 FQGNSA.

The chain combines TRBV11-2 with TRBJ2-7; a possible D gene is TRBD2 (5 bases). The CDR3 length is 15 residues. V lost 4 bases to trimming and J lost 0 bases, with 13 bases between them. CDR1 and CDR2 from the germline V gene are SGHAT and FQNNGV. The CDR3 here is CASSSQRMSSYEQYF. CDR3 in DNA: TGTGCCAGCAGCTCGCAGCGGATGAGCTCCTACGAGCAGTACTTC.

The chain's CDR3 is CASSLRKGDRFLGTEAFF. The CDR3 DNA is TGTGCCAGCAGCTTAAGAAAGGGAGACCGCTTTCTGGGCACTGAAGCTTTCTTT. This chain uses TRBV7-9 with TRBJ1-1; D remains ambiguous. Trimming pared 2 bases from V and 4 bases from J, leaving 23 bases between. Germline CDR1 and CDR2: SEHNR and FQNEAQ (reference sequence). This CDR3 has 18 residues.

V and J are TRBV30 and TRBJ1-1, with no clear D. The CDR3 is made up of 13 amino acids. CDR1 is GTSNPN, CDR2 SVGIG, per germline (reference sequence). Trimming removed 0 bases at V and 0 bases at J, with 5 bases between. The CDR3 bases are TGTGCCTGGAGTGTCGGAGTGAACACTGAAGCTTTCTTT. Translation gives CAWSVGVNTEAFF. The full variable domain, its missing parts supplied by reference TRBV30 and TRBJ1-1, is SQTIHQWPATLVQPVGSPLSLECTVEGTSNPNLYWYRQAAGRGLQLLFYSVGIGQISSEVPQNLSASRPQDRQFILSSKKLLLSDSGFYLCAWSVGVNTEAFFGQGTRLTVV.